Listed below are T cell receptor beta chains from one sample, sequenced in a study of response to subunit inactivated influenza vaccine. TCRdb reprocessed the RT-PCR reads with MiXCR, giving one entry per CDR3 protein. The profile covers a few hundred thousand distinct CDR3 sequences, with about 20% appearing a single time and around a tenth taken by the ten largest. Sequencing used PBMCs from blood, obtained 21 months after vaccination. The receptors were sampled from a man aged 50 to 75 who received an inactivated influenza vaccine. Each CDR3 is given with its conserved first and last residue. The order of the fields is V gene, J gene, D gene, clone size, CDR3 DNA, CDR3 protein. D genes are given only for firm matches. The size entry is marked missing in some rows and otherwise reads once, few, many or a size class.

TRBV7-8	TRBJ2-3	-	-	TGTGCCAGCAGCTTATATGACTTCTCCACAGATACGCAGTATTTT	CASSLYDFSTDTQYF
TRBV29-1	TRBJ2-3	-	-	TGCAGCGTTGGAGGCGGCCCCGAGGGAGCAGATACGCAGTATTTT	CSVGGGPEGADTQYF
TRBV28	TRBJ1-1	-	many	TGTGCCAGCAGTTCCCGGCAGGACCCGACTGTGGCTTTCTTT	CASSSRQDPTVAFF
TRBV7-9	TRBJ1-1	TRBD1	few	TGTGCCAGCAGCTCTGACAGGGGGTCCACTGAAGCTTTCTTT	CASSSDRGSTEAFF
TRBV29-1	TRBJ1-1	-	few	TGCAGCGTTGATGCTGAAGCTTTCTTT	CSVDAEAFF
TRBV15	TRBJ1-2	-	few	TGTGCCACCAGCAGAGATAGGACGACTACTTATGGCTACACCTTC	CATSRDRTTTYGYTF
TRBV6-1	TRBJ2-7	TRBD1	-	TGTGCCAGCAGTACCGGACAGGGCCCAACCGAGCAGTACTTC	CASSTGQGPTEQYF
TRBV12-3/TRBV12-4	TRBJ2-7	-	few	TGTGCCAGCAGTTTATCCCCTAACTACGAGCAGTACTTC	CASSLSPNYEQYF
TRBV5-1	TRBJ1-1	-	-	TGCGCCAGCAGCTTCACCCAACGGGGCGAAGCTTTCTTT	CASSFTQRGEAFF
TRBV12-3/TRBV12-4	TRBJ2-3	TRBD2	few	TGTGCCAGCAGTTTACTAGCGGGGGCCCCCACAGATACGCAGTATTTT	CASSLLAGAPTDTQYF
TRBV7-2	TRBJ1-2	-	few	TGTGCCAGCAGCCCGCAGGAAACCTATGGCTACACCTTC	CASSPQETYGYTF
TRBV5-1	TRBJ2-2	-	-	TGCGCCAGCAGCTTGGTCGGCGGAATCCAAAGAAACACCGGGGAGCTGTTTTTT	CASSLVGGIQRNTGELFF
TRBV7-9	TRBJ2-4	-	few	TGTGCCAGCAGCTTATCAGTCAGAGCAAACATTCAGTACTTC	CASSLSVRANIQYF
TRBV28	TRBJ1-1	-	few	TGTGCCAGCAGTCCCTGGACAGAGCAAGCTTTCTTT	CASSPWTEQAFF
TRBV5-1	TRBJ2-7	TRBD2	-	TGCGCCAGCAGCGGCCAGGGACTAGCGGGCGACGAGCAGTACTTC	CASSGQGLAGDEQYF
TRBV12-3/TRBV12-4	TRBJ1-3	-	few	TGTGCCAGCAATCCGAGAGGTGTTTCTGGAAACACCATATATTTT	CASNPRGVSGNTIYF
TRBV5-1	TRBJ2-7	-	few	TGCGCCAGCAGCATATCCGGGACAATCTACGAGCAGTACTTC	CASSISGTIYEQYF
TRBV6-2/TRBV6-3	TRBJ2-3	TRBD2	-	TGTGCCAGCAGTTCCGGACTAGCGCTTACAGATACGCAGTATTTT	CASSSGLALTDTQYF
TRBV13	TRBJ2-3	TRBD2	once	TGTGCCAGCAGCTTAGCCCGACTAGCGGGGGACCGTAGCACAGATACGCAGTATTTT	CASSLARLAGDRSTDTQYF
TRBV4-2	TRBJ2-5	-	few	TGTGCCAGCAGCCAAGGGGATGAGGGAATGGAGACCCAGTACTTC	CASSQGDEGMETQYF
TRBV6-5	TRBJ1-1	TRBD1	-	TGTGCCAGCAGTTACGGGGGACAGCTGAACACTGAAGCTTTCTTT	CASSYGGQLNTEAFF
TRBV20-1	TRBJ2-2	TRBD2	-	TGCAGTGCTAGAGATGGCGGGAGCACCGGGGAGCTGTTTTTT	CSARDGGSTGELFF
TRBV23-1	TRBJ2-7	TRBD1	once	TGCGCCAGCAGTCACCCGGGACAGGGTTTCTACGAGCAGTACTTC	CASSHPGQGFYEQYF
TRBV6-2/TRBV6-3	TRBJ2-3	-	-	TGTGCCAGCAGTTACGGCAGGTCAAGGACAGATACGCAGTATTTT	CASSYGRSRTDTQYF
TRBV20-1	TRBJ1-1	-	-	TGCAGTGCTAGAGATCGTCCTGGACGGATGAACACTGAAGCTTTCTTT	CSARDRPGRMNTEAFF
TRBV11-2	TRBJ2-1	TRBD2	many	TGTGCCAGCAGCTTAGACACGGGGGGGCTCTACTCCTACAATGAGCAGTTCTTC	CASSLDTGGLYSYNEQFF
TRBV29-1	TRBJ1-2	-	-	TGCAGCGTCAACTTGGGACGGTTGAACTATGGCTACACCTTC	CSVNLGRLNYGYTF
TRBV7-2	TRBJ1-6	-	few	TGTGCCAGCAGCTTAGACAGCTCCTATAATTCACCCCTCCACTTT	CASSLDSSYNSPLHF
TRBV3-1	TRBJ2-1	TRBD1	-	TGTGCCAGCAGCCTCGGGACAGGTCGAGGGTCCTACAATGAGCAGTTCTTC	CASSLGTGRGSYNEQFF
TRBV30	TRBJ1-1	-	few	TGTGCCTGGAGGCCCCCTGACAGGATGAACACTGAAGCTTTCTTT	CAWRPPDRMNTEAFF
TRBV20-1	TRBJ1-5	-	-	TGCAGTGCTAGAGTTGTGGGGGTTCAGCCCCAGCATTTT	CSARVVGVQPQHF
TRBV20-1	TRBJ1-1	-	-	TGCAGTGCTAGGCCCAAAACTGAAGCTTTCTTT	CSARPKTEAFF
TRBV3-1	TRBJ1-2	-	-	TGTGCCAGCAGCCACACCGCAGGTAGTGACTATGGCTACACCTTC	CASSHTAGSDYGYTF
TRBV5-1	TRBJ2-5	TRBD2	few	TGCGCCAGCAGCGTACCGTCCGTAGCGGGAGTGGGAGAGACCCAGTACTTC	CASSVPSVAGVGETQYF
TRBV6-5	TRBJ1-2	-	many	TGTGCCAGCAGTTACTTAGGAAAGGATAACTATGGCTACACCTTC	CASSYLGKDNYGYTF
TRBV29-1	TRBJ1-1	-	few	TGCAGCGTCCTAGGGGACACTGAAGCTTTCTTT	CSVLGDTEAFF
TRBV7-9	TRBJ2-1	TRBD1	-	TGTGCCAGCAGCCCTAGGGACAGGGGTCGCAGGAACAATGAGCAGTTCTTC	CASSPRDRGRRNNEQFF
TRBV5-4	TRBJ2-1	TRBD2	-	TGTGCCAGCAGCATTCCGGGACTAGCAGGAGCCTCCTACAATGAGCAGTTCTTC	CASSIPGLAGASYNEQFF
TRBV12-3/TRBV12-4	TRBJ1-1	-	many	TGTGCCAGCAGTTTAGACAGAATGAACACTGAAGCTTTCTTT	CASSLDRMNTEAFF
TRBV18	TRBJ2-7	-	few	TGTGCCAGCTCACCCGTAGTAGAGGGCGAGCAGTACTTC	CASSPVVEGEQYF
TRBV27	TRBJ2-7	TRBD1	-	TGTGCCGGCAGTGTGGGACAGGGATACGAGCAGTACTTC	CAGSVGQGYEQYF
TRBV10-3	TRBJ2-7	-	few	TGTGCCATCAGGGACAGCTCCTACGAGCAGTACTTC	CAIRDSSYEQYF